This TCR beta chain was obtained from a study of blood T cell repertoires in COVID-19. Study at large: Samples of COVID-19 (acute and convalescent) were obtained from the United States, Italy and Spain.

Assay used: immunoSEQ multiplex PCR; TCRdb lists only in-frame clones, some missing. The sample has about 360,000 clones, 85% to 90% seen once; the top ten hold over 2.5%. Germline CDR1 is MNHNS and CDR2 is SASEGT. The V end lost 0 bases, the J end lost 0 bases, and 14 bases lay between the germline ends. The CDR3 length is 17 residues. This receptor was taken from a human donor in a cohort sampled during active COVID-19. The sample taken for sequencing was peripheral blood. The gene calls are TRBV6-1 and TRBJ1-2; D gene uncertain. DNA of the CDR3: TGTGCCAGCAGTGAAGCTGCAGCGACCACTACTAACTATGGCTACACCTTC. This gives the protein CASSEAAATTTNYGYTF.